This T cell receptor beta chain was obtained from a study of immune evolution from preneoplasia to lung adenocarcinoma. The repertoire was sequenced with immunoSEQ multiplex PCR; TCRdb's copy has only in-frame clones and lacks some. The repertoire holds 7,500 to 9,000 clones, with 65% to 90% as singletons. Study-wide points: Normal lung had the highest top T cell clone frequencies.

Points on this clone: What it recognizes is unknown.

The CDR3 spans 17 residues. The V and J ends lost 1 base and 3 bases respectively, with 16 bases between them. Germline CDR1 SGHKS, CDR2 YYEKEE (reference sequence). Input material: FFPE invasive lung adenocarcinoma tissue. The chain has TRBV5-5 and TRBJ2-2; maybe TRBD2 (7 bases). This clonotype was sampled from a person aged 45 to 59 with lung adenocarcinoma. The CDR3 nucleotides are TGTGCCAGCAGCTTGTTAACAGGGACTACCTACACCGGGGAGCTGTTTTTT. Its protein is CASSLLTGTTYTGELFF.